Sequencing of this TCR beta chain was carried out in a study of cytomegalovirus exposure and HLA in healthy donors. The donors were healthy bone marrow donors. Per the germline V gene, CDR1 is LNHNV and CDR2 is YYDKDF (reference sequence). There are 15 residues in the CDR3. J gave up 4 bases and V 3 bases, and 2 bases lay outside the gene matches. Whole-study findings and limits: Most TCR beta V segments were productive about 87% or about 30% of the time in an earlier analysis. Rarity marked most TCR sequences, yet some public TCRs occurred in many donors.

Of note for this clone: Its specificity is not known. The same CDR3 is also encoded by other DNA sequences in this sample.

PCR involved 60 Vbeta and 13 Jbeta primers. Per the study methods: It was a later analysis that counted 83 million or so unique TCR beta chains, of which 8.5 million to 12 million were shared. The data were produced by immunoSEQ multiplex PCR, yet TCRdb's version contains in-frame clones alone and is incomplete. The DNA was the basis for D and trimming; V, J and clone size are from that table. The sample lists about 150,000 clones, roughly 74% occurring once. The rearrangement uses TRBV15 and TRBJ1-5; 11 positions match TRBD1. Sequencing was done on a sample of PBMCs. The receptor was derived from a man younger than 30 in good health and CMV-seronegative. The CDR3 region is CATSRDRGRNQPQHF. The CDR3 DNA is TGTGCCACCAGCAGGGACAGGGGGCGGAATCAGCCCCAGCATTTT.